One sample yielded the 10 T cell receptor beta chains listed below, sequenced in a study of cytomegalovirus exposure and HLA in healthy donors. Both 60 Vbeta primers and 13 Jbeta primers went into the PCR. TCRdb keeps only in-frame clones here, not all; method: immunoSEQ multiplex PCR. The sample has fewer than 100,000 clones; 76% are singletons. Sequenced material: PBMCs. These receptors were taken from a man aged 35 to 55 in good health and CMV-seronegative.

The V gene is TRBV12-5, the J gene TRBJ2-2; perhaps TRBD2 as D (5 bases). Germline V CDR1 and CDR2: LGHNT, FRNRAP. The V end was cut by 7 bases, the J end by 0 bases, with 12 bases between. The CDR3 has 15 amino acids. The chain's CDR3 is CASAPGMANTGELFF. In DNA, the CDR3 is TGTGCTAGTGCCCCCGGGATGGCGAACACCGGGGAGCTGTTTTTT.

The rearrangement joins TRBV7-9 to TRBJ2-5, with D maybe TRBD1 (6 bases). The J call may be mistaken, given a closer DNA end match to TRBJ2-7. CDR1 and CDR2 (germline): SEHNR, FQNEAQ (reference sequence). The CDR3 has 13 amino acids. The CDR3 here is CASSRDNSYEQYF. CDR3 bases: TGTGCCAGCAGCCGGGACAACTCCTACGAGCAGTACTTC.

This chain joins TRBV5-1 and TRBJ1-4, with 8 bases that match TRBD1. The CDR3 covers 14 residues. Germline CDR1 SGHRS, CDR2 YFSETQ. The trim removed 4 bases at V and 8 bases at J, leaving 7 bases unmatched. The CDR3 protein is CASSAGQGGEKLFF. For the CDR3, the DNA is TGCGCCAGCAGCGCCGGACAGGGAGGGGAAAAACTGTTTTTT.

The rearrangement joins TRBV6-1 to TRBJ2-5, with a weak D call TRBD1 (6 bases). Between the trimmed V and J ends, which lost 6 bases and 5 bases, there was a span of 10 bases. Per germline, CDR1 MNHNS and CDR2 SASEGT. This CDR3 region has 12 residues. The DNA of the CDR3 is TGTGCCAGCAGCAGAGACAGGGAGACCCAGTACTTC. It specifies CASSRDRETQYF.

The chain is built from TRBV18 and TRBJ2-6; 7 bases are a match to TRBD1. Germline trimming cut 3 bases from V and 3 bases from J; bases unmatched to any gene: 11. Germline V lookup: CDR1 KGHSH, CDR2 LQKENI. The length of the CDR3 is 18 residues. CDR3 sequence (DNA): TGTGCCAGCTCACCGCGGACAGGAAACAGTTTTGGGGCCAACGTCCTGACTTTC. Its protein is CASSPRTGNSFGANVLTF.

J is TRBJ2-5 and V is TRBV5-8; TRBD2 aligns across 9 bases. Per germline, CDR1 SGHTS and CDR2 YDEGEE. The ends lost 0 bases at V and 2 bases at J; junction bases unmatched: 11. This CDR3 is built from 18 residues. The CDR3 DNA reads TGTGCCAGCAGCTTGGTATCGGGTCTAGCGGGGTTTCAAGAGACCCAGTACTTC. Its protein is CASSLVSGLAGFQETQYF.

This clone is a singleton in its sample. The chain carries TRBV5-1 and TRBJ2-2; 14 nucleotides line up with TRBD2. This CDR3 is built from 18 residues. Germline CDR1 and CDR2: SGHRS and YFSETQ. V was clipped by 4 bases and J by 2 bases; unmatched bases: 7. The CDR3 region is CASSLGGLAGVNTGELFF. Here the CDR3 DNA reads TGCGCCAGCAGCCTGGGGGGACTAGCGGGAGTTAACACCGGGGAGCTGTTTTTT.

This clone appeared once. This sequence joins TRBV18 and TRBJ1-5; 8 bases are shared with TRBD1. Germline CDR1 is KGHSH and CDR2 is LQKENI. The CDR3 is 14 amino acids. Trimming at V came to 2 bases and at J to 6 bases, leaving 3 bases not matched to a gene. The CDR3 region has the DNA TGTGCCAGCTCACCAACAGGGGGGGTTCAGCCCCAGCATTTT. Its translation: CASSPTGGVQPQHF.

The chain carries TRBV14 and TRBJ2-1; TRBD1 might be the D (5 bases). The CDR3 length is 15 residues. The ends were cut back, 4 bases at V and 2 bases at J, with 12 bases in the middle. Looked up from germline, CDR1 is SGHDN and CDR2 is FVKESK. The CDR3 reads CASSRRQTPYNEQFF. CDR3 in DNA: TGTGCCAGCAGCCGCCGACAGACACCCTACAATGAGCAGTTCTTC.

This sequence joins TRBV18 and TRBJ2-7; the match to TRBD1 covers 7 bases. The germline gives CDR1 KGHSH, CDR2 LQKENI. The CDR3 spans 13 residues. V was pared by 3 bases and J by 2 bases, with 1 base of the junction left unmatched. CDR3 residues: CASSPGTAYEQYF. The DNA for the CDR3 is TGTGCCAGCTCACCCGGGACAGCCTACGAGCAGTACTTC.